The text below deals with one T cell receptor beta chain. The data were taken from a study of shared clonotypes between healthy human individuals. Repertoires were generated with immunoSEQ multiplex PCR, while TCRdb's copy carries only in-frame clones and drops some. The sample includes some 1.1 million clones, 60% to 80% seen only once; the top ten take approximately 0.95%. The CDR3 sequence is 14 residues long. CDR1 and CDR2 (germline): SEHNR, FQNEAQ (reference sequence). The ends lost 5 bases at V and 0 bases at J; junction bases unmatched: 2. This receptor was obtained from a man between 18 and 35 years old in good health. Some clones in this sample may be carry-over from other donors' samples. This chain links TRBV7-9 with TRBJ1-1; 8 bases are a match to TRBD1. The specimen sequenced was memory CD4+ T cells from PBMCs. As to subset: CD45RA-negative fraction. CDR3 residues: CASSPDRVNTEAFF. CDR3 sequence (DNA): TGTGCCAGCAGCCCGGACAGGGTGAACACTGAAGCTTTCTTT.